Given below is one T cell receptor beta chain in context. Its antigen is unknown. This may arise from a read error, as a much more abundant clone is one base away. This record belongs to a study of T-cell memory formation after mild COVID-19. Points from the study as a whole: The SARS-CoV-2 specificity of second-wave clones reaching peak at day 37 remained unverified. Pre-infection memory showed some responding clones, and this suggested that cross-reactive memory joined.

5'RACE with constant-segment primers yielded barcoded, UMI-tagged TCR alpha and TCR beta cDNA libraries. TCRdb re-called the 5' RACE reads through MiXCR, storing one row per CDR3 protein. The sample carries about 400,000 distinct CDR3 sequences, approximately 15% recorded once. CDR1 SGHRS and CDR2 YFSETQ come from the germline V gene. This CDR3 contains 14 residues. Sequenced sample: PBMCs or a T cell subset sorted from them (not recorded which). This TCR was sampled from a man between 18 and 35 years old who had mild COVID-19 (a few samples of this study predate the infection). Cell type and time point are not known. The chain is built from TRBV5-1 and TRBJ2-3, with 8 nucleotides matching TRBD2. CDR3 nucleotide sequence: TGCGACAGCAGCTCGACTAGCGATGGAGATACGCAGTATTTT. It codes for CDSSSTSDGDTQYF.